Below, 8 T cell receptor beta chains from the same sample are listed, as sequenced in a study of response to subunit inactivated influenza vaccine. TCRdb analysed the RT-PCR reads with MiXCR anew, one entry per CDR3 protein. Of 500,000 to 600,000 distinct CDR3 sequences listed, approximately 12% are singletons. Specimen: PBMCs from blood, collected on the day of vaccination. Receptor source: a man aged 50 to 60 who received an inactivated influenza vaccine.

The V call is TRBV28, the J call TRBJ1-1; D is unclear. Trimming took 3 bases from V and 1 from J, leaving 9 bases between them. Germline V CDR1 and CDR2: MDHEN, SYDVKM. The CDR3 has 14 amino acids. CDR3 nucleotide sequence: TGTGCCAGCAGTTTGGGCACCCGGAACACTGAAGCTTTCTTT. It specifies CASSLGTRNTEAFF.

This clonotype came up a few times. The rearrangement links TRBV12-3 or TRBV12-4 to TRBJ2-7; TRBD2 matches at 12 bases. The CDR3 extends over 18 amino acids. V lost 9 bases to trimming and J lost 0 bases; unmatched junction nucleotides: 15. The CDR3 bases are TGTGCCAGTCACGCTCACCCCCGGACTAGCGGGATCTCCTACGAGCAGTACTTC. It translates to CASHAHPRTSGISYEQYF.

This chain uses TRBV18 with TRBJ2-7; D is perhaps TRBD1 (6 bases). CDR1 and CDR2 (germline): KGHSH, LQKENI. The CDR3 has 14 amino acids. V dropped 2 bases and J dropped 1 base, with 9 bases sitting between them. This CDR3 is CASSPTTGSYEQYF. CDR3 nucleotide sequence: TGTGCCAGCTCACCAACCACAGGGTCCTACGAGCAGTACTTC.

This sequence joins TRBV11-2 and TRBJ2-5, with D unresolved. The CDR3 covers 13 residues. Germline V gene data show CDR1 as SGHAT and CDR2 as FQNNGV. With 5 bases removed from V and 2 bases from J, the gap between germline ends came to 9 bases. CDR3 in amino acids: CASSATVQETQYF. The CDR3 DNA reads TGTGCCAGCAGCGCAACAGTACAAGAGACCCAGTACTTC. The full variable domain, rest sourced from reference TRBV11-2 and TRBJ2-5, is EAGVAQSPRYKIIEKRQSVAFWCNPISGHATLYWYQQILGQGPKLLIQFQNNGVVDDSQLPKDRFSAERLKGVDSTLKIQPAKLEDSAVYLCASSATVQETQYFGPGTRLLVL.

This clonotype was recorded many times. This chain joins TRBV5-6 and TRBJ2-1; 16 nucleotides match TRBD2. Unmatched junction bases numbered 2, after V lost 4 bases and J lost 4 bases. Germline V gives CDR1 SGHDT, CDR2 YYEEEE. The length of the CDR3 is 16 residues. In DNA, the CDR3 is TGTGCCAGCAGCCTGGGACTAGCGGGAGGGTACAATGAGCAGTTCTTC. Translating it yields CASSLGLAGGYNEQFF.

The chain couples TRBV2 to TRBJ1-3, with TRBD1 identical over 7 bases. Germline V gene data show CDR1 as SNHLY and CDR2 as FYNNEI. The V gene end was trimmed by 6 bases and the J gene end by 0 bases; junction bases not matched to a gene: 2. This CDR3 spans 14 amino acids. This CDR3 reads CASRGDSSGNTIYF. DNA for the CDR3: TGTGCCAGCAGAGGGGACAGCTCTGGAAACACCATATATTTT.

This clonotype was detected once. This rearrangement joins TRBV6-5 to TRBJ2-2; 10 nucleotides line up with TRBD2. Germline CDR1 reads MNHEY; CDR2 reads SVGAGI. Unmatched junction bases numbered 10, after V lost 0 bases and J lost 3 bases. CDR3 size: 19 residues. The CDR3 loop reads CASSYSTSSGSSYTGELFF. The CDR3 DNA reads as TGTGCCAGCAGTTACTCGACTTCTAGCGGGAGTTCGTACACCGGGGAGCTGTTTTTT.

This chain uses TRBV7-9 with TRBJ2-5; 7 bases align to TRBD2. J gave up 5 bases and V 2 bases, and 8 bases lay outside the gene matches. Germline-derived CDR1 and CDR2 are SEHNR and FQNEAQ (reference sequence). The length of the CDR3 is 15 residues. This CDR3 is CASSLSAQGGETQYF. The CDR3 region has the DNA TGTGCCAGCAGCTTATCGGCCCAGGGAGGGGAGACCCAGTACTTC.